The 10 T cell receptor beta chains below all came from one sample that was sequenced in a study of blood T cells in healthy people across ages. Combining a sample-barcoded 5' primer with a J-beta primer mix, a second PCR ran for roughly 6 to 12 cycles. A single record per CDR3 protein comes from TCRdb applying MiXCR to the 5' RACE reads. Among about 1.1 million distinct CDR3 sequences, 35% to 40% were seen once, and the ten largest hold about an eighth. Material for sequencing was blood. All receptors derive from a young man in good health.

A note on this clonotype: A much larger clonotype is one base distant, so this may be a read error. This chain joins TRBV12-3 or TRBV12-4 and TRBJ2-3; TRBD1 is a possible D gene (6 bases). The V end was cut by 5 bases, the J end by 4 bases, with 13 bases between. The CDR3 loop spans 14 amino acids. The CDR3 reads CASSLETGPDTQYF. The CDR3 DNA reads as TGTGCCAGCAGTCTCGAGACAGGACCAGATACGCAGTATTTT.

This clonotype came up a few times. V usage is TRBV29-1 and J usage is TRBJ1-5; tentative D call: TRBD1 (6 bases). Germline CDR1 SQVTM, CDR2 ANQGSEA. The CDR3 sequence is 13 residues long. Trimming pared 6 bases from V and 3 bases from J, leaving 12 bases between. CDR3 region: CSVGDNDNQPQHF. In DNA form, the CDR3 reads TGCAGCGTGGGGGACAATGACAATCAGCCCCAGCATTTT.

The chain employs TRBV28 and TRBJ1-5; a weak D match, TRBD1 (6 bases). V lost 7 bases, J lost 6 bases, and 13 bases lay in between. The germline V gene has CDR1 MDHEN and CDR2 SYDVKM. The CDR3 totals 13 residues. CDR3 in DNA: TGTGCCAGCACAAGGGGGTTAAGTCAGCCCCAGCATTTT. Its translation: CASTRGLSQPQHF.

This clonotype has only a few counts. The rearrangement links TRBV27 to TRBJ2-3, with D possibly being TRBD1 or TRBD2 (5 bases each). The germline CDR1 and CDR2 sequences are MNHEY and SMNVEV (reference sequence). Trimming left V 6 bases short and J 7 bases short, with 17 bases between. The CDR3 loop spans 14 amino acids. CDR3 nucleotides: TGTGCCAGCAGCGGGACCGCTAATCGATATACGCAGTATTTT. This gives the protein CASSGTANRYTQYF.

The J gene is TRBJ1-2, the V gene TRBV7-2; no reliable D call. This CDR3 comprises 17 residues. Germline CDR1 is SGHTA and CDR2 is FQGNSA. Trimming removed 5 bases from V and 1 base from J, with 20 bases in between. The CDR3 is CASSPNPGLLHNYGYTF. In DNA, the CDR3 is TGTGCCAGCAGCCCGAACCCCGGGTTACTACATAACTATGGCTACACCTTC. Full variable domain (outside the CDR3, taken from reference TRBV7-2 and TRBJ1-2): GAGVSQSPSNKVTEKGKDVELRCDPISGHTALYWYRQSLGQGLEFLIYFQGNSAPDKSGLPSDRFSAERTGGSVSTLTIQRTQQEDSAVYLCASSPNPGLLHNYGYTFGSGTRLTVV.

V is TRBV3-1 and J is TRBJ2-7, with 7 positions matching TRBD2. CDR1 and CDR2 (germline): LGHDT, YNNKEL (reference sequence). This CDR3 contains 17 residues. Trimming removed 0 bases from V and 1 base from J; junction bases left unmatched: 9. Here the CDR3 reads CASSQDREGSSSYEQYF. CDR3 nucleotide sequence: TGTGCCAGCAGCCAAGATAGGGAGGGGTCGTCTTCCTACGAGCAGTACTTC.

This chain links TRBV10-3 with TRBJ1-2; D gene uncertain. The CDR3 is 13 amino acids. Germline CDR1 is ENHRY and CDR2 is SYGVKD. V was pared by 1 base and J by 2 bases, with 5 bases between. Written as DNA, the CDR3 is TGTGCCATCAGTGAGTTTGGCAACTATGGCTACACCTTC. Amino acid sequence: CAISEFGNYGYTF.

The genes are TRBV6-5 and TRBJ1-5; 11 bases fit TRBD1. This CDR3 region has 18 residues. V was pared by 0 bases and J by 1 base, with 5 bases of the junction left unmatched. Germline V CDR1 and CDR2: MNHEY, SVGAGI. Written as DNA, the CDR3 is TGTGCCAGCAGTTACTCGGGGGGACAGGGGGGGAGCAATCAGCCCCAGCATTTT. Translating gives CASSYSGGQGGSNQPQHF.

The sample holds a few counts of this clonotype. One end of the junction is discordant with germline, which a read error may explain. V and J are TRBV11-3 and TRBJ2-3, with D possibly matching TRBD1 (6 bases). The CDR3 runs 13 residues. CDR1 and CDR2 (germline): SGHNT, YENEEA. The CDR3 loop is CASSSRGPDTQYF. CDR3 sequence (DNA): TGCGCCAGCAGCTCCAGGGGTCCGGATACGCAGTATTTT.

This chain connects TRBV6-1 to TRBJ1-2; unclear D gene. V lost 6 bases and J lost 2, with 10 bases in between. The germline CDR1 and CDR2 sequences are MNHNS and SASEGT. The CDR3 is 13 amino acids. The CDR3 spells CASSRDKNYGYTF. CDR3 nucleotides: TGTGCCAGCAGCCGCGACAAGAACTATGGCTACACCTTC.